The T cell receptor (beta chain) under discussion was sequenced for a study of blood T cell repertoires in COVID-19. Two consecutive negative NP/OP PCR tests, clearance, or resolved symptoms defined Cohort 3 recovery. Per the original methods: It was from reference gene primer amplification that nucleated cell counts were estimated. Method: immunoSEQ multiplex PCR; TCRdb's copy keeps in-frame clones and lacks some. The V and J calls and clone size come from that table; D and trimming were worked out from the DNA. The repertoire has 150,000 or so clones, roughly 88% of them found once; the top ten carry around 4.2%. The V end lost 11 bases, the J end lost 2 bases, and 12 bases lay between the germline ends. The CDR3 extends over 12 amino acids. Germline CDR1 SEHNR, CDR2 FQNEAQ (reference sequence).

The rearrangement joins TRBV7-9 to TRBJ1-2; D gene ambiguous. Material: PBMCs or T cells enriched from blood (not recorded which). The clonotype was recovered from a man aged 50 or older who had recovered from COVID-19. As DNA, the CDR3 is TGTGCCCTGCCTGTGGGCAACTATGGCTACACCTTC. It yields the protein CALPVGNYGYTF.